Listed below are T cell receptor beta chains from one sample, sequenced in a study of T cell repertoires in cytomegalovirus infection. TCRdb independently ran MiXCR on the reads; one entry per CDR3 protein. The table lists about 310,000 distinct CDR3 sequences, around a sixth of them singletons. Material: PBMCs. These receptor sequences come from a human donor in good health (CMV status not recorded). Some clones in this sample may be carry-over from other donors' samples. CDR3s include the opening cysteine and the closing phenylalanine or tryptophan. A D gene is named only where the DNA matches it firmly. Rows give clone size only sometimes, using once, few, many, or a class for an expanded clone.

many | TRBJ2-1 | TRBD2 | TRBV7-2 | CASSQRGGEQFF | TGTGCCAGCAGTCAGCGGGGAGGTGAGCAGTTCTTC
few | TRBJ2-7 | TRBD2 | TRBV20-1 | CSAKSGGTYEQYF | TGCAGTGCAAAGAGCGGGGGGACCTACGAGCAGTACTTC
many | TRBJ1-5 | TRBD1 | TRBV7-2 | CASSSGTGGTQPQHF | TGTGCCAGCAGCTCCGGGACAGGGGGTACTCAGCCCCAGCATTTT
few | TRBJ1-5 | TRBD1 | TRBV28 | CASSLTGGLGQPQHF | TGTGCCAGCAGTTTAACAGGGGGATTGGGACAGCCCCAGCATTTT
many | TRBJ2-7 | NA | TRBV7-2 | CASSRSHEQYF | TGTGCCAGCAGCCGTTCACACGAGCAGTACTTC
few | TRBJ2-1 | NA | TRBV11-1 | CASSSQIALDEQFF | TGTGCCAGCAGCTCGCAAATTGCATTGGATGAGCAGTTCTTC
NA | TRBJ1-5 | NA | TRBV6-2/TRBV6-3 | CASSYAEPNQPQHF | TGTGCCAGCAGTTACGCTGAGCCCAATCAGCCCCAGCATTTT
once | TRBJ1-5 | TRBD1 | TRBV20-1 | CSARRTRTGNQPQHF | TGCAGTGCTAGAAGAACCCGGACAGGGAATCAGCCCCAGCATTTT
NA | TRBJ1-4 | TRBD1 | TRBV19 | CATKEGTVNEKLFF | TGTGCCACGAAAGAAGGGACAGTGAATGAAAAACTGTTTTTT
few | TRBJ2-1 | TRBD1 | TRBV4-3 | CASSQDGPGGGYNEQFF | TGCGCCAGCAGCCAAGATGGTCCAGGGGGTGGCTACAATGAGCAGTTCTTC
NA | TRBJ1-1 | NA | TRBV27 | CASSLTVSGNTEAFF | TGTGCCAGCAGTCTCACGGTTTCAGGGAACACTGAAGCTTTCTTT
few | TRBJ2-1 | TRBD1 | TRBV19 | CASTTRGSHEQFF | TGTGCCAGTACCACCAGGGGGTCCCATGAGCAGTTCTTC
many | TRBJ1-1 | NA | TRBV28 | CVSLMNTEAFF | TGTGTCTCGCTCATGAACACTGAAGCTTTCTTT
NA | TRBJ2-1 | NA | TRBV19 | CASRTSAVLYNEQFF | TGTGCCAGTAGAACTTCCGCGGTACTTTACAATGAGCAGTTCTTC
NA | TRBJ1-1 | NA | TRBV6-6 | CASSHPGRLETEAFF | TGTGCCAGCAGCCACCCCGGCAGGCTGGAAACTGAAGCTTTCTTT
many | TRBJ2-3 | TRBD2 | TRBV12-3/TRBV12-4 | CASRKAGGPDTQYF | TGTGCCAGCAGAAAAGCGGGAGGACCAGATACGCAGTATTTT
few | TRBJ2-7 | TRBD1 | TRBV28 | CASSIPGQGEAGEQYF | TGTGCCAGCAGTATCCCGGGACAGGGGGAGGCCGGCGAGCAGTACTTC
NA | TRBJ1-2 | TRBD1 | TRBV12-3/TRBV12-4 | CASSPDLGTGIYGYTF | TGTGCCAGCAGTCCCGATCTTGGGACAGGCATCTATGGCTACACCTTC